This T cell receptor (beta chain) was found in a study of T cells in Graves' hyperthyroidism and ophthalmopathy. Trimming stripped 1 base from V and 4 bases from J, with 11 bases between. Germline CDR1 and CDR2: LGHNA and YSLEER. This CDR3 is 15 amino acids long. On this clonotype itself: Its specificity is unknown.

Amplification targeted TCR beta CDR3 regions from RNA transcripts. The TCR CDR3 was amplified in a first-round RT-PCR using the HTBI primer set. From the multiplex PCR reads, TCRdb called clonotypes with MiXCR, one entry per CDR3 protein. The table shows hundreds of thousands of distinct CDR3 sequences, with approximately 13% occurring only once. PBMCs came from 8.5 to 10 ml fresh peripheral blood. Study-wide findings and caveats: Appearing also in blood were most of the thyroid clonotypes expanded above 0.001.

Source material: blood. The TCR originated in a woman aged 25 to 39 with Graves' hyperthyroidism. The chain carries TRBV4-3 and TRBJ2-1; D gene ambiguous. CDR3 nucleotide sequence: TGCGCCAGCAGCCAAGTTGCTAGGTCTTACAATGAGCAGTTCTTC. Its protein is CASSQVARSYNEQFF.